This T cell receptor beta chain was recorded in a study of T-cell reconstitution after alpha-beta-depleted transplantation in children. Study-wide results and caveats: Reportedly, roughly two months post-transplant, alpha-beta T cells arose from several hundred expanded graft clones. A year had passed since transplant, and T-cell counts and diversity by then came mostly from newly produced T cells. Some patients owed their high day-60 TCRbeta diversity to surviving recipient T cells and thymic progenitors.

Molecular barcoding with unique molecular identifiers was used for the TCRbeta library. TCRdb independently ran MiXCR on the PCR reads; one entry per CDR3 protein. The sample carries 500,000 to 750,000 distinct CDR3 sequences, 10% to 15% recorded once. The V and J ends lost 6 bases and 1 base, in that order; junction bases with no gene match: 7. The CDR3 contains 14 residues. CDR1 is DFQATT and CDR2 is SNEGSKA in the germline V gene (reference sequence). Comments on this clonotype: The antigen remains unidentified.

This TCR came from a male patient younger than 18 who had a stem cell transplant for acute myeloid leukemia, so the T cells may come from the graft donor. The sequencing used PBMCs, mostly from graft donor cells, collected 360 days after TCRalphabeta/CD19-depleted stem cell transplant. V is TRBV20-1 and J is TRBJ2-3; 7 bases agree with TRBD2. The CDR3 sequence is CSAPGREGTDTQYF. The CDR3 DNA reads TGCAGTGCCCCCGGACGGGAGGGCACAGATACGCAGTATTTT.